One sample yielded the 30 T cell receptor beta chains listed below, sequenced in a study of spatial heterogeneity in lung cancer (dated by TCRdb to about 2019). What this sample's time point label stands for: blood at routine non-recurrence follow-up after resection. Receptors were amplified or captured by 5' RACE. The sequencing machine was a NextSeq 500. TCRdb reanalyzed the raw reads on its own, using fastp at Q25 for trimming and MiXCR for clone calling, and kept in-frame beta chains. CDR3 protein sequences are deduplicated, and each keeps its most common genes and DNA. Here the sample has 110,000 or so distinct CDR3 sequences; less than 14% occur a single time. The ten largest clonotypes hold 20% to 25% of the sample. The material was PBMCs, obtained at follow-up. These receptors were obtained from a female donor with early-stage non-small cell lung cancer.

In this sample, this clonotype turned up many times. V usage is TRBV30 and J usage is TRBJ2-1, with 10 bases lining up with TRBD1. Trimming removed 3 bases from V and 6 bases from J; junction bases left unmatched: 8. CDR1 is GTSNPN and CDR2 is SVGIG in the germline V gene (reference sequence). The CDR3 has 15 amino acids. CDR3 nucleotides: TGTGCCTGGAGCCATGGGACAGGGGCCCTCAATGAGCAGTTCTTC. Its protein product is CAWSHGTGALNEQFF.

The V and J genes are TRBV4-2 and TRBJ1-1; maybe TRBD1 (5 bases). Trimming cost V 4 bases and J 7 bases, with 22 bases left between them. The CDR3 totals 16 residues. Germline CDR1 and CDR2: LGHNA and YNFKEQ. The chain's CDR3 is CASSPHPSRGGSEAFF. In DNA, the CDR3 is TGTGCCAGCAGCCCACATCCCAGTCGGGGGGGGAGTGAAGCTTTCTTT.

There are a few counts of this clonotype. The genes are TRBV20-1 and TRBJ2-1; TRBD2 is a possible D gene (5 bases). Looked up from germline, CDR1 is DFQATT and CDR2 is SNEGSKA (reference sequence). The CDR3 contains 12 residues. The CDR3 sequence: CSLRTASNEQFF. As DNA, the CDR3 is TGCAGCCTCCGGACTGCAAGCAATGAGCAGTTCTTC.

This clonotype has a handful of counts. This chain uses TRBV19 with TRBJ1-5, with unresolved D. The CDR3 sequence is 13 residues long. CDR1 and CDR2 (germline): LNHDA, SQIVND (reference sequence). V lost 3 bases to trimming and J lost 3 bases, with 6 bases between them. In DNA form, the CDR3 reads TGTGCCAGTAGTATTAATCTCAATCAGCCCCAGCATTTT. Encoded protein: CASSINLNQPQHF.

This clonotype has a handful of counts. CDR3 in DNA: TGTGCCAGCAGCCACGCACCACAGAACGAGCAGTACTTC. This codes for CASSHAPQNEQYF. The chain is built from TRBV4-2 and TRBJ2-7; no definite D call. Looked up from germline, CDR1 is LGHNA and CDR2 is YNFKEQ. This CDR3 region has 13 residues. V gave up 3 bases and J gave up 5 bases, with 11 bases separating them.

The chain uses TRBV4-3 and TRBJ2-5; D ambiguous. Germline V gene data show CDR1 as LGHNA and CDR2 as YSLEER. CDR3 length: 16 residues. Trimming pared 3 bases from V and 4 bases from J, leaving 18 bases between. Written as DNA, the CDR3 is TGCGCCAGCAGCCACCCGTACAGTGGGTCAACAGAGACCCAGTACTTC. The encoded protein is CASSHPYSGSTETQYF.

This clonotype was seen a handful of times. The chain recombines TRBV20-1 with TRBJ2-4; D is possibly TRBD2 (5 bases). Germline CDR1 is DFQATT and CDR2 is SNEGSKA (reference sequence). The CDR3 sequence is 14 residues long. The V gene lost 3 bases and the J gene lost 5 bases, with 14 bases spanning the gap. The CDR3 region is CSASFSAVENIQYF. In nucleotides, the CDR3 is TGCAGTGCTAGTTTTAGCGCGGTCGAAAACATTCAGTACTTC.

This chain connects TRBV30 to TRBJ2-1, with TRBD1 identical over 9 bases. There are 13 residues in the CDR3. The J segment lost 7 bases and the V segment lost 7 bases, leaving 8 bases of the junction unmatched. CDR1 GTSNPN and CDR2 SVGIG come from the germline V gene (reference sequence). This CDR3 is CAYDRGVMNEQFF. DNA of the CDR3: TGTGCCTACGACAGGGGGGTGATGAATGAGCAGTTCTTC.

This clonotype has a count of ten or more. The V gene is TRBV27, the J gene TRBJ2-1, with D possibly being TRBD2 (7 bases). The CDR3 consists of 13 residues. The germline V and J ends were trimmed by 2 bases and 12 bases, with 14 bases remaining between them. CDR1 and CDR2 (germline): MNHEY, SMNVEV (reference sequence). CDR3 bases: TGTGCCAGCAGTTTAATCGGGGGGCTGGGGCAGTTCTTC. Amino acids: CASSLIGGLGQFF.

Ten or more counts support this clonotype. This CDR3 reads CASSLSGISGNTIYF. In nucleotides, the CDR3 is TGTGCCAGCAGTTTAAGTGGGATCTCTGGAAACACCATATATTTT. The gene calls are TRBV27 and TRBJ1-3, with D unclear. The V gene's germline CDR1 is MNHEY and CDR2 SMNVEV (reference sequence). Trimming removed 2 bases from V and 0 bases from J, with 8 bases in between. The length of the CDR3 is 15 residues.

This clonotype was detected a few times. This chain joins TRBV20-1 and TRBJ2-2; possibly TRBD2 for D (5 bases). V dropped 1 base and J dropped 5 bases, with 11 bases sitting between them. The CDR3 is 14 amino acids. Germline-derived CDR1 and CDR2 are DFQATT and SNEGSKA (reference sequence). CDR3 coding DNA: TGCAGTGCTAGAGGCGGGTACAATACCGGGGAGCTGTTTTTT. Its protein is CSARGGYNTGELFF.

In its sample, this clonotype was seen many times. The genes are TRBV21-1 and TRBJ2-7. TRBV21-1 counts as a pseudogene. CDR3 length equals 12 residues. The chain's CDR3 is CASSTDTYEQYV. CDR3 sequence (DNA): TGTGCCAGCAGCACCGACACCTACGAGCAGTACGTC.

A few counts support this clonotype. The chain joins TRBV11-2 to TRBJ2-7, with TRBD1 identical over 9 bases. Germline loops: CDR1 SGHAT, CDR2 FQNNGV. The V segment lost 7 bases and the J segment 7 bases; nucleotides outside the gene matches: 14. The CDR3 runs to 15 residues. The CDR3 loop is CASTQDGTGLREQYF. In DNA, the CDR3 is TGTGCCAGCACCCAAGACGGGACAGGGTTGAGGGAGCAGTACTTC.

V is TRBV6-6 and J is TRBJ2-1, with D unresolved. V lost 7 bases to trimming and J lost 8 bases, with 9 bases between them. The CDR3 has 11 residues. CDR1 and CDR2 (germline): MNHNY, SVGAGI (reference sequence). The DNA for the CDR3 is TGTGCCAGCAACGCCCGCGATGAGCAGTTCTTC. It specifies CASNARDEQFF.

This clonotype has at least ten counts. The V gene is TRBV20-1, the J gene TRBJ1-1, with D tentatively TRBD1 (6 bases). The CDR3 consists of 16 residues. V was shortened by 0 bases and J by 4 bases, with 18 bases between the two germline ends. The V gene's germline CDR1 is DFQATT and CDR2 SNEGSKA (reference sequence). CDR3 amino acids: CSARDRSGYRATEAFF. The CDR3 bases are TGCAGTGCTAGAGATAGGTCAGGGTACAGGGCCACTGAAGCTTTCTTT.

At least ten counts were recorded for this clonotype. CDR3 sequence reads: CASSVASGIPTNEQFF. For the CDR3, the DNA is TGTGCCAGCAGCGTCGCTAGCGGGATCCCCACGAATGAGCAGTTCTTC. V is TRBV9 and J is TRBJ2-1, with TRBD2 matching 9 bases. J gave up 7 bases and V 2 bases, and 10 bases lay outside the gene matches. The CDR3 is made up of 16 amino acids. CDR1 and CDR2 from the germline V gene are SGDLS and YYNGEE.

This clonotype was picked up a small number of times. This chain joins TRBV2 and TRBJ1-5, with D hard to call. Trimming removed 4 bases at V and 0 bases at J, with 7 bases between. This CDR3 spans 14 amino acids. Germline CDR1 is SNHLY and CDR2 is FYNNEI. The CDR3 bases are TGTGCCAGCAGTGCCCGATATAGCAATCAGCCCCAGCATTTT. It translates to CASSARYSNQPQHF.

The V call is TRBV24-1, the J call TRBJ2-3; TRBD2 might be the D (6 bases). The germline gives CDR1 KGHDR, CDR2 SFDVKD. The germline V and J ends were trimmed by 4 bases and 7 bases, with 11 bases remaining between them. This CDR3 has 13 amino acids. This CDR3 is CATSDNLAYTQYF. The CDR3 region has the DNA TGTGCCACCAGTGACAACCTAGCGTATACGCAGTATTTT.

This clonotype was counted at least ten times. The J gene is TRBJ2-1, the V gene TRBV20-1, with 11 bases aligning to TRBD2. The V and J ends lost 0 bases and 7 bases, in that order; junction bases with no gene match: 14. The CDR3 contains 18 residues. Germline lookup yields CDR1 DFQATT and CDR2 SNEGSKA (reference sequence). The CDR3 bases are TGCAGTGCTAGAGATCGTGGGACTAGCGGATCCCGGAAGAATGAGCAGTTCTTC. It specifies CSARDRGTSGSRKNEQFF.

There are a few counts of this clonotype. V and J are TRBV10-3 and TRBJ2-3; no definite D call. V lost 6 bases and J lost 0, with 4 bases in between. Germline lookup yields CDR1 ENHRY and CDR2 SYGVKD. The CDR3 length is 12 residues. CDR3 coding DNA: TGTGCCATCAGAATGAGCACAGATACGCAGTATTTT. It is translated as CAIRMSTDTQYF.

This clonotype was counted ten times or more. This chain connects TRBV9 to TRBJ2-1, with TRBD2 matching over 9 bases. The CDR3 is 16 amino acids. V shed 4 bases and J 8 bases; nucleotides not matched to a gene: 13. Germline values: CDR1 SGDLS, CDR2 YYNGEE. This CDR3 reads CASSPRAGTSSDEQFF. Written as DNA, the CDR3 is TGTGCCAGCAGCCCCCGAGCCGGGACTAGCTCCGATGAGCAGTTCTTC.

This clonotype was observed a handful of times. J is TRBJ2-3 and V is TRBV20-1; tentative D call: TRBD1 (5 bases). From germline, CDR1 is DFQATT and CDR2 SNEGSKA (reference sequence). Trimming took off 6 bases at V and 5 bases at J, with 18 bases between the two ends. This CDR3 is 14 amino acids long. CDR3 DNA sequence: TGCAGTGCGTGGCCTAGTGGGCAGGGAGATACGCAGTATTTT. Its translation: CSAWPSGQGDTQYF.

CDR3 loop: CASSTGTGVNYGYTF. The CDR3 DNA reads TGTGCCAGTAGTACGGGGACAGGAGTTAACTATGGCTACACCTTC. This chain connects TRBV19 to TRBJ1-2; 8 bases align to TRBD1. Germline V gives CDR1 LNHDA, CDR2 SQIVND (reference sequence). V dropped 4 bases and J dropped 1; count of bases not matched to a gene: 5. The CDR3 runs to 15 residues.

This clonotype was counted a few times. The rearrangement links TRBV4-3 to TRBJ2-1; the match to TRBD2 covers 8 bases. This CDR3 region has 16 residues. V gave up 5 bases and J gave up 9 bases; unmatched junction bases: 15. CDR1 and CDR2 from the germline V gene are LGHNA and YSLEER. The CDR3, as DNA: TGCGCCAGCAGCGAGGCAATAGCGGGAAAGTATGGTGAGCAGTTCTTC. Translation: CASSEAIAGKYGEQFF.

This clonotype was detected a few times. Here the CDR3 DNA reads TGTGCCAGCAGCCTCGGTTTCTCTGGGGCCAACGTCCTGACTTTC. It specifies CASSLGFSGANVLTF. The chain couples TRBV7-9 to TRBJ2-6, with D hard to call. The germline V gene has CDR1 SEHNR and CDR2 FQNEAQ (reference sequence). The V gene lost 5 bases and the J gene lost 0 bases, with 8 bases spanning the gap. The length of the CDR3 is 15 residues.

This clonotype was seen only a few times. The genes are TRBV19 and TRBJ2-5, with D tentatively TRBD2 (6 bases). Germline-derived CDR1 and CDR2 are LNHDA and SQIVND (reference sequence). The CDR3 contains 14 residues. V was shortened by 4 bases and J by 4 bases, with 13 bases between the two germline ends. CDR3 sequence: CASSRPGAGETQYF. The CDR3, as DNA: TGTGCCAGTAGTAGGCCGGGAGCGGGAGAGACCCAGTACTTC.

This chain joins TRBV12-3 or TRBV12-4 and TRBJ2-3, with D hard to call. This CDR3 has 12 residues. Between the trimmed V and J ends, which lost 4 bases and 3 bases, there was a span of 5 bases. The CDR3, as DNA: TGTGCCAGCAGTTCCGGGACAGATACGCAGTATTTT. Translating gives CASSSGTDTQYF.

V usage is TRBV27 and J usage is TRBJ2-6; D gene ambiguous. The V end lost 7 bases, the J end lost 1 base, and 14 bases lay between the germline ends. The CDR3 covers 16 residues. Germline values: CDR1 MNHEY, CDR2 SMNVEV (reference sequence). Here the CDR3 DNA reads TGTGCCAGCACCCCCAGAGTACGTTCTGGGGCCAACGTCCTGACTTTC. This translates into CASTPRVRSGANVLTF.

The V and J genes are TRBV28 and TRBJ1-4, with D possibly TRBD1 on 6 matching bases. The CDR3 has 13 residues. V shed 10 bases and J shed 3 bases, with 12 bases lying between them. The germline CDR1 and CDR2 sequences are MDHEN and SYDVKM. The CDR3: CATKTGPNEKLFF. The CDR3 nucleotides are TGTGCCACCAAGACAGGACCTAATGAAAAACTGTTTTTT.

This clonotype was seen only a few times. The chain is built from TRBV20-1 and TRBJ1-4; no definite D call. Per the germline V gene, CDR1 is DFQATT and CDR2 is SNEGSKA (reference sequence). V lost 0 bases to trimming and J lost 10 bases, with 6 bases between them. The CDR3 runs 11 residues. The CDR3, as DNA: TGCAGTGCTAGAGAGTGGGGAAAACTGTTTTTT. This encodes CSAREWGKLFF.